The 3 T cell receptor beta chains below all came from one sample that was sequenced in a study of immune heterogeneity within non-small cell lung tumors. In a multiplex PCR, 32 V and 13 J primers amplified TCR beta CDR3. TCRdb used MiXCR to reprocess the multiplex PCR reads, holding one entry per CDR3 protein. The sample contains 12,000 to 15,000 distinct CDR3 sequences, 25% to 35% of which appear only once. Template came from bulk tumor genomic DNA, at roughly 600 ng per sample. Widely spaced biopsies, several per primary tumor, were obtained at surgery. Patients had untreated, newly diagnosed non-small cell lung cancer and underwent curative surgery. Sequencing input: lung tumor tissue. The receptor source for this set is a woman in her 50s with non-small cell lung cancer.

This clonotype was seen many times. DNA of the CDR3: TGTGCCAGCAGCTTAGAATTCTCTGGAAACACCATATATTTT. Encoded protein: CASSLEFSGNTIYF. The chain combines TRBV7-8 with TRBJ1-3; D gene uncertain. Germline assignment: CDR1 SGHVS and CDR2 FQNEAQ. V gave up 1 base and J gave up 0 bases, with 4 bases separating them. The CDR3 is 14 residues long.

A word on this clonotype: Lacking the conserved final phenylalanine or tryptophan, this CDR3 likely reflects a read error. The DNA is omitted, as the CDR3 cannot be located on it reliably, and the CDR3 follows TCRdb's listing. CDR3 protein: CSARFKEQYFGP. The chain is built from TRBV20-1 and TRBJ2-3; the table's D call, TRBD2, was not checked against the DNA. The CDR3 length is 12 residues, termini included. Per germline, CDR1 DFQATT and CDR2 SNEGSKA (reference sequence).

This clonotype has a handful of counts. The rearrangement joins TRBV12-3 or TRBV12-4 to TRBJ2-1, with 12 bases matching TRBD2. The CDR3 consists of 18 residues. The V and J ends lost 3 bases and 4 bases, in that order; junction bases with no gene match: 10. CDR3 region: CASSFRGPTSGGYNEQFF. The CDR3 DNA reads TGTGCCAGCAGTTTCAGGGGCCCCACTAGCGGGGGGTACAATGAGCAGTTCTTC.